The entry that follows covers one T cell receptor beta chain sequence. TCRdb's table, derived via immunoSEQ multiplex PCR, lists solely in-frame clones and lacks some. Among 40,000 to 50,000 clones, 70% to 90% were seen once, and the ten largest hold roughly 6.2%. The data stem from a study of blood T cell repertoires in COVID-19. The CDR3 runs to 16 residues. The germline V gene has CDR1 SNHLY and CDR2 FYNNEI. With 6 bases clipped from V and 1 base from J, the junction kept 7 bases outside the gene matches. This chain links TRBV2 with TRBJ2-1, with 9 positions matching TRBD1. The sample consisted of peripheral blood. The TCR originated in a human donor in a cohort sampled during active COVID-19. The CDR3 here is CASSLGGTGSYNEQFF. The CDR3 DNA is TGTGCCAGCAGCTTAGGCGGGACAGGGTCCTACAATGAGCAGTTCTTC. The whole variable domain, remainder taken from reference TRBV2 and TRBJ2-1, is EPEVTQTPSHQVTQMGQEVILRCVPISNHLYFYWYRQILGQKVEFLVSFYNNEISEKSEIFDDQFSVERPDGSNFTLKIRSTKLEDSAMYFCASSLGGTGSYNEQFFGPGTRLTVL.